The rows below give T cell receptor beta chains drawn from one sample of a study of cytomegalovirus exposure and HLA in healthy donors. Assay: immunoSEQ multiplex PCR; the TCRdb copy retains only in-frame clones and omits some. The table shows about 180,000 clones, with around 85% occurring only once. Specimen: PBMCs. The source is a man between 18 and 29 years old in good health and CMV-seropositive. CDR3s include the opening cysteine and the closing phenylalanine or tryptophan.

j_call v_call cdr3_aa
TRBJ1-4 TRBV6-5 CASSPGTDSGKLFF
TRBJ2-2 TRBV10-2 CASSDQGNTGELFF
TRBJ1-3 TRBV4-2 CASSQVGGDGNTIYF
TRBJ2-5 TRBV6-5 CASSHRGPQETQYF
TRBJ2-7 TRBV19 CASSIVGTSYEQYF
TRBJ2-2 TRBV2 CASSGRLAGGPWNTGELFF
TRBJ2-3 TRBV9 CASSPWTPYSTDTQYF
TRBJ2-1 TRBV28 CASSLQGLAVAGSYNEQFF
TRBJ2-7 TRBV28 CASTNPGQGNYEQYF
TRBJ1-2 TRBV28 CASRMGQGFGYTF
TRBJ2-5 TRBV14 CASSQDASGRRETQYF
TRBJ1-2 TRBV6-5 CASSSPGINLIYGYTF
TRBJ2-7 TRBV7-8 CASSLERGGNEQYF
TRBJ1-2 TRBV25-1 CASSDPSRDYGYTF
TRBJ2-7 TRBV28 CAILGGADSEQYF
TRBJ1-5 TRBV5-6 CASSWGPQGNPQHF
TRBJ2-4 TRBV7-9 CASSWDREIQYF
TRBJ2-2 TRBV2 CASSTTRGGDTGELFF
TRBJ2-7 TRBV13 CASSSGTGPYEQYF
TRBJ1-3 TRBV5-8 CASSFSSRFGNTIYF
TRBJ2-7 TRBV7-6 CASSLFSGSGSEQYF
TRBJ2-1 TRBV9 CASSPTAGLAVNEQFF
TRBJ2-7 TRBV7-9 CASSPRGSYEQYF
TRBJ2-3 TRBV1 CTSSQDRAGSMLDTQYF
TRBJ2-7 TRBV7-9 CASSLARRTSYNEQYF
TRBJ2-7 TRBV27 CASRFKGQGGYEQYF
TRBJ1-4 TRBV13 CASSAGQNEKLFF
TRBJ1-3 TRBV28 CASRRDTIYF
TRBJ1-1 TRBV30 CAWSHRGKRTEAFF
TRBJ2-3 TRBV4-1 CASSQDLVRGEDTQYF
TRBJ2-1 TRBV2 CASRLAGVYNEQFF
TRBJ2-7 TRBV6-5 CASSYTSFYEQYF
TRBJ2-1 TRBV7-9 CASSLGQGRGNEQFF
TRBJ2-1 TRBV30 CAWSAARSQFF
TRBJ2-7 TRBV27 CASTPSGTSGLSSYEQYF
TRBJ2-2 TRBV27 CASSYSGQGAPAGELFF
TRBJ1-2 TRBV4-1 CASSQAPGGAHYGYTF
TRBJ2-7 TRBV19 CASSPGPSYEQYF
TRBJ2-1 TRBV7-8 CASSFGTDNEQFF
TRBJ1-4 TRBV5-8 CASSPQGARDEKLFF
TRBJ1-1 TRBV6-5 CASSSTGRNTEAFF
TRBJ2-7 TRBV5-1 CASSPRTGGGEQYF
TRBJ2-3 TRBV2 CASSGVAGAGDTQYF
TRBJ2-7 TRBV10-1 CASSERQGVAEQYF
TRBJ1-2 TRBV18 CASSPSGDVNYGYTF
TRBJ2-1 TRBV19 CASSTSGRVGEQFF
TRBJ1-5 TRBV6-6 CASSYPGNNQPQHF
TRBJ1-1 TRBV28 CASSPGTGRAEAFF
TRBJ2-7 TRBV28 CASSAAGGTYEQYF
TRBJ2-1 TRBV28 CASSSRPGSSGDNEQFF